This TCR beta chain was documented in a study of OX40 agonist ivuxolimab in advanced cancers. Study at large: Intravenous ivuxolimab at 0.01 to 10 mg/kg was given to patients every 2 weeks. One patient with hepatocellular carcinoma and two with cutaneous melanoma, three in all, had partial responses.

Losses at the gene ends were 8 bases for V and 4 bases for J; bases not matched to a gene: 9. This CDR3 spans 14 amino acids. CDR1 LNHDA and CDR2 SQIVND come from the germline V gene (reference sequence). Repertoires were generated with immunoSEQ multiplex PCR, while TCRdb's copy carries only in-frame clones and drops some. This repertoire shows some 40,000 clones, 85% found once; its top ten account for under 40%. Collection of blood occurred at baseline, at cycle 4 day 1, and at cycle 7 day 1. The chain links TRBV19 to TRBJ2-3, with TRBD1 matching over 7 bases. The sample was CD4+ or CD8+ T cells sorted from blood, taken in a trial of the OX40 agonist ivuxolimab. The TCR sequence derives from an adult with an advanced solid tumor such as melanoma, head and neck, liver or kidney cancer. The CDR3 region is CASGIQGWADTQYF. The CDR3 DNA reads TGTGCCAGTGGAATACAGGGGTGGGCAGATACGCAGTATTTT.